This T cell receptor beta chain was profiled in a study of blood T cell repertoires in COVID-19. Study details: The origin of the acute and convalescent COVID-19 samples was the United States, Italy and Spain. Sample material is recorded as cDNA or gDNA derived from T cells, B-cell-depleted T cells, or PBMCs.

This CDR3 has 11 amino acids. Germline lookup yields CDR1 LNHDA and CDR2 SQIVND (reference sequence). Trimming took 5 bases from V and 5 from J, leaving 6 bases between them. Source study methods: For nucleated cells, counts were estimated from reference gene primer amplification. Profiling relied on immunoSEQ multiplex PCR, and the TCRdb table lists in-frame clones only, not all of them. V, J and clone size are taken as reported in that table, and D and trimming were inferred from the DNA itself. The data show roughly 91,000 clones, around three quarters seen once. This clone came up a few times. The chain joins TRBV19 to TRBJ1-2, with no clear D. The sequenced material came from peripheral blood. The sequence was collected from a man between 65 and 85 years old with acute or convalescent COVID-19. In nucleotides, the CDR3 is TGTGCCAGTAGTGACATATATGGCTACACCTTC. The encoded protein is CASSDIYGYTF.